This TCR beta chain is drawn from a study of blood T cells in healthy people across ages. Study observations and caveats: Both naive CD4+ cell counts and diversity were greater in long-lived donors than in aged donors. With age, beta diversity per million T cells declined roughly linearly, significantly by 40.

In this sample, this clonotype turned up a few times. Its antigen is undetermined. Primed by a sample-barcoded 5' primer and a J-beta primer mix, a second PCR proceeded for about 7 to 11 cycles. Unique molecular identifiers of 12 random nucleotides labeled each cDNA. Via MiXCR, TCRdb re-called the 5' RACE reads, giving one row per CDR3 protein. There are more than 650,000 distinct CDR3 sequences in the sample; about 55% occur only once, and approximately 40% lies in the top ten. The sequenced sample consisted of blood. The TCR comes from an elderly man in good health.

CDR3 sequence (DNA): TGTGCCAGCAGCTTAGATCTGGACAGGGTCGGCTACGAGCAGTACTTC. It translates to CASSLDLDRVGYEQYF. The chain couples TRBV11-2 to TRBJ2-7, with 8 bases fitting TRBD1. V dropped 0 bases and J dropped 3; count of bases not matched to a gene: 7. CDR1 SGHAT and CDR2 FQNNGV come from the germline V gene. The CDR3 runs to 16 residues.